These T cell receptor beta chains were read from a single sample in a study of cytomegalovirus exposure and HLA in healthy donors. Assay used: immunoSEQ multiplex PCR; TCRdb lists only in-frame clones, some missing. The sample has roughly 60,000 clones; 85% to 95% are singletons. The sequenced sample consisted of PBMCs. The receptors come from a man between 18 and 29 years old in good health and CMV-seronegative. Each CDR3 is given with its conserved first and last residue. Fields, in order: V gene, J gene, CDR3 protein.

v_gene: TRBV12-1; j_gene: TRBJ2-7; CDR3aa: CASKTSPRDRDRKAYEQYF
v_gene: TRBV7-9; j_gene: TRBJ1-5; CDR3aa: CASSAGALGQPQHF
v_gene: TRBV27; j_gene: TRBJ2-7; CDR3aa: CASSSLHEQYF
v_gene: TRBV28; j_gene: TRBJ1-2; CDR3aa: CASSLGGDPYGYTF
v_gene: TRBV4-2; j_gene: TRBJ1-2; CDR3aa: CASSQETTGAGYGYTF
v_gene: TRBV5-1; j_gene: TRBJ2-3; CDR3aa: CASSLFTTAGGTDTQYF
v_gene: TRBV19; j_gene: TRBJ2-1; CDR3aa: CASSFPGGHNEQFF
v_gene: TRBV7-9; j_gene: TRBJ1-5; CDR3aa: CASGGQGDQPQHF
v_gene: TRBV7-9; j_gene: TRBJ1-1; CDR3aa: CATLKGQGRNTEAFF
v_gene: TRBV5-1; j_gene: TRBJ2-7; CDR3aa: CASSLRDRGLSYEQYF
v_gene: TRBV6-5; j_gene: TRBJ2-2; CDR3aa: CASRNREGRELFF
v_gene: TRBV19; j_gene: TRBJ1-2; CDR3aa: CATEDRALYGYTF
v_gene: TRBV19; j_gene: TRBJ1-1; CDR3aa: CASTAQGKAFF
v_gene: TRBV28; j_gene: TRBJ1-2; CDR3aa: CASSQQQGFHYGYTF
v_gene: TRBV9; j_gene: TRBJ1-4; CDR3aa: CASSASPGNEKLFF
v_gene: TRBV10-1; j_gene: TRBJ2-5; CDR3aa: CASSGVGQETQYF
v_gene: TRBV7-2; j_gene: TRBJ2-1; CDR3aa: CASSPTSGPYNEQFF
v_gene: TRBV5-1; j_gene: TRBJ2-7; CDR3aa: CASSLGTGGSPGREQYF
v_gene: TRBV6-1; j_gene: TRBJ1-5; CDR3aa: CASSEAGVGFYQPQHF
v_gene: TRBV5-6; j_gene: TRBJ2-5; CDR3aa: CASSLNLLGDNQETQYF
v_gene: TRBV11-3; j_gene: TRBJ1-1; CDR3aa: CASSPGVDSTEAFF
v_gene: TRBV19; j_gene: TRBJ2-3; CDR3aa: CASSSTGTGGTDTQYF
v_gene: TRBV6-1; j_gene: TRBJ2-7; CDR3aa: CASSEFAATPYEQYF
v_gene: TRBV14; j_gene: TRBJ2-1; CDR3aa: CASSQDFFPLNEQFF
v_gene: TRBV28; j_gene: TRBJ2-5; CDR3aa: CASSHGTDQETQYF
v_gene: TRBV28; j_gene: TRBJ2-3; CDR3aa: CASSSPGLREVTDTQYF
v_gene: TRBV4-2; j_gene: TRBJ2-2; CDR3aa: CASSQVAQDLPGLKNTGELFF
v_gene: TRBV28; j_gene: TRBJ1-5; CDR3aa: CASSSDQPQHF
v_gene: TRBV28; j_gene: TRBJ1-2; CDR3aa: CASSSGQIPFGYTF
v_gene: TRBV10-2; j_gene: TRBJ2-7; CDR3aa: CASSASREEQYF
v_gene: TRBV5-8; j_gene: TRBJ1-5; CDR3aa: CASSLAWTGGQPQHF
v_gene: TRBV30; j_gene: TRBJ2-7; CDR3aa: CAWSLQGDEQYF